This passage covers 13 T cell receptor beta chains from one sample sequenced in a study of metastatic and nonmetastatic thyroid tumors. Until they underwent thyroid surgery, no patient had received any treatment. TCRdb recomputed clones from the PCR reads via MiXCR. Altogether about 22,000 clones are present, about a third being singletons, with the ten largest covering 22%. What was sequenced was blood. The source of these receptors is a male donor with papillary thyroid cancer or a benign thyroid nodule (not recorded which). Some clones in this sample may be carry-over from other donors' samples.

This rearrangement joins TRBV6-1 to TRBJ2-5; TRBD2 agrees at 8 bases. J gave up 0 bases and V 0 bases, and 9 bases lay outside the gene matches. Germline V gene data show CDR1 as MNHNS and CDR2 as SASEGT. The CDR3 runs to 18 residues. The CDR3 region has the DNA TGTGCCAGCAGTGAAGCCGAATTTAGCGGGACGTACCAAGAGACCCAGTACTTC. Amino acid sequence: CASSEAEFSGTYQETQYF.

The rearrangement links TRBV19 to TRBJ2-3; D remains ambiguous. The V gene lost 6 bases and the J gene lost 4 bases, with 14 bases spanning the gap. Germline CDR1 reads LNHDA; CDR2 reads SQIVND (reference sequence). The CDR3 is 14 residues long. The CDR3 region is CASSILIGPDTQYF. The CDR3 coding sequence is TGTGCCAGTAGCATCTTGATAGGACCAGATACGCAGTATTTT.

The chain employs TRBV30 and TRBJ1-1; no clear D gene. The CDR3 consists of 13 residues. Germline V gene lookup returns CDR1 GTSNPN and CDR2 SVGIG (reference sequence). Trimming shortened V by 4 bases and J by 4 bases, and 13 bases separated the two germline ends. The CDR3 DNA follows: TGTGCCTGGACGAGTGGGGTGAGCACTGAAGCTTTCTTT. It yields the protein CAWTSGVSTEAFF.

This rearrangement joins TRBV12-5 to TRBJ1-2; 12 nucleotides line up with TRBD1. V shed 7 bases, J shed 6 bases, and the junction held 6 bases outside the gene matches. The germline gives CDR1 LGHNT, CDR2 FRNRAP. This CDR3 has 14 amino acids. The CDR3: CASDPGTGGNGYTF. Written as DNA, the CDR3 is TGTGCTAGTGATCCCGGGACAGGGGGCAATGGCTACACCTTC.

The chain recombines TRBV13 with TRBJ2-1; either TRBD1 or TRBD2 may fit D (6 bases each). Trimming left V 7 bases short and J 5 bases short, with 15 bases between. CDR1 PRHDT and CDR2 FYEKMQ come from the germline V gene (reference sequence). This CDR3 region has 14 residues. CDR3 bases: TGTGCCAGCATCCTAGGAGGGGGACACAATGAGCAGTTCTTC. Translation gives CASILGGGHNEQFF. The full variable domain, in which reference TRBV13 and TRBJ2-1 provide the parts outside the CDR3, is AAGVIQSPRHLIKEKRETATLKCYPIPRHDTVYWYQQGPGQDPQFLISFYEKMQSDKGSIPDRFSAQQFSDYHSELNMSSLELGDSALYFCASILGGGHNEQFFGPGTRLTVL.

This clone qualifies as medium-sized (0.01 to 0.1%). This rearrangement joins TRBV4-3 to TRBJ1-1; the match to TRBD1 covers 8 bases. Germline V gives CDR1 LGHNA, CDR2 YSLEER. V gave up 4 bases and J gave up 5 bases; unmatched junction bases: 3. This CDR3 contains 13 residues. The CDR3 spells CASSLYRGTEAFF. The CDR3 DNA reads TGCGCCAGCAGCCTTTACAGGGGGACTGAAGCTTTCTTT.

A few counts support this clone. This chain joins TRBV24-1 and TRBJ1-5; TRBD1 aligns across 8 bases. Trimming cost V 4 bases and J 7 bases; bases outside gene matches: 5. The CDR3 spans 14 residues. Germline-derived CDR1 and CDR2 are KGHDR and SFDVKD. CDR3 sequence (DNA): TGTGCCACCAGTGAATCAGGGGGCTGGCAGCCCCAGCATTTT. Translation gives CATSESGGWQPQHF.

V usage is TRBV19 and J usage is TRBJ1-2; 7 bases map to TRBD1. The CDR3 length is 15 residues. Trimming removed 1 base from V and 5 bases from J; junction bases left unmatched: 7. Germline V lookup: CDR1 LNHDA, CDR2 SQIVND (reference sequence). CDR3 nucleotide sequence: TGTGCCAGTAGTATAGGAACAGGGGCGGTTTATGGCTACACCTTC. Translated: CASSIGTGAVYGYTF. Drawing the rest from reference TRBV19 and TRBJ1-2, the complete variable domain is DGGITQSPKYLFRKEGQNVTLSCEQNLNHDAMYWYRQDPGQGLRLIYYSQIVNDFQKGDIAEGYSVSREKKESFPLTVTSAQKNPTAFYLCASSIGTGAVYGYTFGSGTRLTVV.

This clone was found once. This chain joins TRBV11-2 and TRBJ1-2, with 7 bases lining up with TRBD1. Trimming took 5 bases from V and 4 from J; bases not matched to a gene: 10. Germline V gene sequence: CDR1 SGHAT, CDR2 FQNNGV. The CDR3 loop spans 15 amino acids. CDR3 sequence: CASSPRQGRGYGYTF. In DNA form, the CDR3 reads TGTGCCAGCAGCCCTAGACAGGGTCGTGGCTATGGCTACACCTTC.

This clone was seen a handful of times. The genes are TRBV11-1 and TRBJ2-7; 8 nucleotides agree with TRBD1. CDR1 is SGHAT, CDR2 FQDESV, per germline (reference sequence). CDR3 length equals 13 residues. The V and J ends lost 5 bases and 7 bases, in that order; junction bases with no gene match: 7. The CDR3 is CASSAGQVLEQYF. The CDR3 DNA sequence: TGTGCCAGCAGCGCGGGACAGGTCTTGGAGCAGTACTTC.

This clone is categorized as medium-sized. V usage is TRBV9 and J usage is TRBJ2-1; the D gene is possibly TRBD2 (6 bases). There are 14 residues in the CDR3. In germline, CDR1 is SGDLS, CDR2 YYNGEE. The germline V and J ends were trimmed by 0 bases and 8 bases, with 12 bases remaining between them. As DNA, the CDR3 is TGTGCCAGCAGCGTAGAATCTCCGGGGGATGAGCAGTTCTTC. This codes for CASSVESPGDEQFF.

This chain links TRBV20-1 with TRBJ1-3; D possibly corresponds to TRBD1 (5 bases). Germline values: CDR1 DFQATT, CDR2 SNEGSKA (reference sequence). The length of the CDR3 is 14 residues. Deletions cut 1 base from V and 7 bases from J, with 14 bases between. CDR3 in DNA: TGCAGTGCTAGAGTGCCAGGGTTGGGGAACACCATATATTTT. Translated, it gives CSARVPGLGNTIYF.

In regard to this clone: The CDR3 end shows no conserved phenylalanine or tryptophan, and so a read error is likely. This rearrangement joins TRBV3-1 to TRBJ1-4, with 7 bases identical to TRBD1. Trimming took 3 bases from V and 8 from J; bases not matched to a gene: 6. The CDR3 is 14 amino acids. CDR1 and CDR2 from the germline V gene are LGHDT and YNNKEL (reference sequence). CDR3 coding DNA: TGTGCCAGCAGCCACCGACAGGGCGGCGAAAAACTGTTTTTG. This encodes CASSHRQGGEKLFL.